The present TCR beta chain was sequenced within a study of blood T cell repertoires in COVID-19. Study as a whole: Samples taken during acute and convalescent COVID-19 were collected in the United States, Italy and Spain.

The germline gives CDR1 SNHLY, CDR2 FYNNEI. The V and J ends lost 6 bases and 1 base respectively, with 13 bases between them. This CDR3 region has 15 residues. Sequenced by immunoSEQ multiplex PCR; TCRdb stores in-frame clones only, minus some. The sample records about 83,000 clones, roughly 87% being singletons. Specimen: peripheral blood. This chain links TRBV2 with TRBJ2-4; D is undetermined. This TCR derives from a woman between 45 and 60 years old with active or convalescent COVID-19. The CDR3 loop reads CASRRDQAAKNIQYF. As DNA, the CDR3 is TGTGCCAGCAGACGTGACCAGGCGGCCAAAAACATTCAGTACTTC.